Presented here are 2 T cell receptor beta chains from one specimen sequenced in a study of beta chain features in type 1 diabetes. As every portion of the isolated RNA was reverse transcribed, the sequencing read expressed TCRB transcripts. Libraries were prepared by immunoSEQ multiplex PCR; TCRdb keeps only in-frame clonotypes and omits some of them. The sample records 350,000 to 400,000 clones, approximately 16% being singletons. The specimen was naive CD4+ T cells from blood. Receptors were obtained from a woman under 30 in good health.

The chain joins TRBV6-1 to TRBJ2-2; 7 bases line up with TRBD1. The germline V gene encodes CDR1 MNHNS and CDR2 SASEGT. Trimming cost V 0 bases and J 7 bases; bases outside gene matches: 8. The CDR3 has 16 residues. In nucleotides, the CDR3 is TGTGCCAGCAGTGAAGCGGGACAGTACCTCCGCGGGGAGCTGTTTTTT. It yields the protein CASSEAGQYLRGELFF.

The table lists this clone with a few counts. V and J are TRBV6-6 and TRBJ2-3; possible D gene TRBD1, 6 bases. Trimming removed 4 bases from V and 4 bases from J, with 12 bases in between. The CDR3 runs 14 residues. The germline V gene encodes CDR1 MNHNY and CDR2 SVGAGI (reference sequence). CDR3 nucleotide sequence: TGTGCCAGCAGTTTCTCCAGGGGAGCAGATACGCAGTATTTT. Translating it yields CASSFSRGADTQYF.